A selection of T cell receptor beta chains follows, all from one sample in a study of blood T cell repertoires in COVID-19. Only in-frame clones appear in the TCRdb table, and some are missing; sequencing was by immunoSEQ multiplex PCR. The table has tens of thousands of clones, roughly 90% seen once. The sample comprised peripheral blood. Source of these receptors: a human donor in a cohort sampled during active COVID-19. Each CDR3 is given with its conserved first and last residue. D genes are given only for firm matches. Clone size is shown for a subset of rows, as once, few, many or a class of expanded clone.

j_gene | abundance | v_gene | d_gene | CDR3aa | CDR3nt
TRBJ2-7 | - | TRBV7-9 | TRBD1 | CASSLSGQGLYEQYF | TGTGCCAGCAGCTTATCGGGACAGGGCCTCTACGAGCAGTACTTC
TRBJ2-7 | few | TRBV4-1 | - | CASSQDLVREQYF | TGCGCCAGCAGCCAAGATCTGGTGAGAGAGCAGTACTTC
TRBJ2-2 | - | TRBV4-2 | TRBD2 | CASSQGLAGPGTGELFF | TGTGCCAGCAGCCAAGGACTAGCGGGACCGGGGACCGGGGAGCTGTTTTTT
TRBJ1-5 | - | TRBV4-1 | TRBD1 | CASSQDGTGSQPQHF | TGCGCCAGCAGCCAAGATGGGACAGGGTCCCAGCCCCAGCATTTT
TRBJ1-1 | once | TRBV7-6 | - | CASIDITGGNTEAFF | TGTGCCAGCATCGACATCACGGGAGGGAACACTGAAGCTTTCTTT
TRBJ2-1 | - | TRBV5-1 | TRBD2 | CASNTNRAGGGNEQFF | TGCGCCAGCAATACGAATCGGGCGGGGGGCGGCAATGAGCAGTTCTTC
TRBJ1-2 | - | TRBV27 | - | CASSLSRSRNYGYTF | TGTGCCAGCAGTTTAAGTCGATCCAGGAACTATGGCTACACCTTC
TRBJ2-7 | once | TRBV15 | TRBD1 | CATSKQGGPLGYEQYF | TGTGCCACCAGCAAACAGGGGGGACCCTTGGGCTACGAGCAGTACTTC
TRBJ2-3 | - | TRBV9 | TRBD2 | CASSVGRLAGTDTQYF | TGTGCCAGCAGTGTTGGCCGACTAGCCGGAACAGATACGCAGTATTTT
TRBJ1-5 | - | TRBV2 | - | CASRGERVSNQPQHF | TGTGCCAGCAGGGGCGAGCGGGTTTCGAATCAGCCCCAGCATTTT
TRBJ2-3 | - | TRBV5-1 | TRBD2 | CASSDTSGGDTQYF | TGCGCCAGCAGCGACACTAGCGGGGGGGATACGCAGTATTTT
TRBJ2-7 | - | TRBV4-1 | - | CASSNYQGSEQYF | TGCGCCAGCAGCAACTATCAGGGGAGCGAGCAGTACTTC
TRBJ2-7 | - | TRBV15 | - | CATSRDIGVLDLQYF | TGTGCCACCAGCAGAGATATCGGGGTCCTTGATTTGCAGTACTTC
TRBJ2-7 | - | TRBV10-3 | TRBD2 | CAISSGSSYEQYF | TGTGCCATCAGTAGCGGGAGCTCCTACGAGCAGTACTTC
TRBJ2-1 | once | TRBV28 | TRBD2 | CASSSTSGSYNEQFF | TGTGCCAGCAGCAGCACTAGCGGGAGTTACAATGAGCAGTTCTTC
TRBJ1-5 | few | TRBV4-1 | - | CASSQGDSSYQPQHF | TGCGCCAGCAGCCAAGGGGACTCTTCCTATCAGCCCCAGCATTTT
TRBJ2-7 | - | TRBV27 | TRBD2 | CATRAGGRGSYEQYF | TGTGCCACCCGAGCCGGCGGGAGGGGCTCCTACGAGCAGTACTTC
TRBJ2-7 | - | TRBV4-1 | TRBD1 | CASSLRTGNAYEQYF | TGCGCCAGCAGCCTCCGGACAGGGAATGCCTACGAGCAGTACTTC
TRBJ2-1 | - | TRBV29-1 | - | CSHRRPYNEQFF | TGCAGCCACAGGAGACCCTACAATGAGCAGTTCTTC
TRBJ2-3 | - | TRBV19 | TRBD2 | CASKRLAGPDTQYF | TGTGCCAGTAAGAGACTAGCGGGACCAGATACGCAGTATTTT
TRBJ1-3 | - | TRBV7-6 | - | CASSLARQGSGNTIYF | TGTGCCAGCAGCTTGGCCCGTCAGGGGTCTGGAAACACCATATATTTT
TRBJ1-1 | once | TRBV7-9 | TRBD1 | CASSLEVGQGGTEAFF | TGTGCCAGCAGCTTAGAAGTGGGACAGGGTGGAACTGAAGCTTTCTTT
TRBJ1-2 | - | TRBV21-1 | - | CASSKVGSSEITYYGYTF | TGTGCCAGCAGCAAAGTCGGGTCTTCCGAAATCACCTACTATGGCTACACCTTC
TRBJ2-1 | - | TRBV7-2 | TRBD2 | CASRVAGEYNEQFF | TGTGCCAGCAGGGTGGCGGGAGAGTACAATGAGCAGTTCTTC
TRBJ1-4 | - | TRBV2 | - | CASSEGFDRIGLREKLFF | TGTGCCAGCAGTGAAGGGTTTGACAGGATAGGTCTTCGGGAAAAACTGTTTTTT
TRBJ2-2 | - | TRBV7-6 | TRBD1 | CASSRDRGAAGELFF | TGTGCCAGCAGCCGGGACAGGGGGGCAGCCGGGGAGCTGTTTTTT
TRBJ2-7 | - | TRBV30 | TRBD1 | CAWRELGTGALEQYF | TGTGCCTGGAGAGAGTTAGGGACAGGGGCGCTCGAGCAGTACTTC
TRBJ1-1 | - | TRBV10-3 | - | CAISPSGGTEAFF | TGTGCCATCAGTCCATCCGGGGGCACTGAAGCTTTCTTT
TRBJ2-3 | - | TRBV9 | - | CASSIKGLLPSSTDTQYF | TGTGCCAGCAGCATCAAAGGACTTTTACCGTCATCCACAGATACGCAGTATTTT
TRBJ1-5 | - | TRBV9 | - | CASSFTGQQPQHF | TGTGCCAGCAGCTTCACAGGTCAACAGCCCCAGCATTTT
TRBJ2-1 | few | TRBV9 | TRBD2 | CASSPSPRLAGGPGNEQFF | TGTGCCAGCAGCCCAAGTCCCCGACTAGCGGGAGGGCCGGGGAATGAGCAGTTCTTC
TRBJ2-4 | once | TRBV28 | TRBD1 | CASSRTGVGAKNIQYF | TGTGCCAGCAGCCGGACAGGGGTGGGGGCCAAAAACATTCAGTACTTC
TRBJ2-1 | - | TRBV6-6 | - | CASSTLTIGGNEQFF | TGTGCCAGCAGTACGTTGACTATTGGCGGCAATGAGCAGTTCTTC
TRBJ2-2 | - | TRBV4-1 | TRBD2 | CASSHTSGRNTGELFF | TGCGCCAGCAGCCACACTAGCGGGAGGAACACCGGGGAGCTGTTTTTT
TRBJ1-1 | large | TRBV6-4 | - | CASRATGTNTEAFF | TGTGCCAGCAGGGCGACAGGAACGAACACTGAAGCTTTCTTT
TRBJ1-2 | - | TRBV6-1 | - | CASSEGRAPYGYTF | TGTGCCAGCAGTGAAGGCAGGGCCCCTTATGGCTACACCTTC
TRBJ2-1 | - | TRBV9 | - | CASSVVSSYNEQFF | TGTGCCAGCAGCGTAGTCAGCTCCTACAATGAGCAGTTCTTC
TRBJ2-3 | - | TRBV6-5 | - | CASTPTSTDTQYF | TGTGCCAGTACGCCTACTAGCACAGATACGCAGTATTTT
TRBJ2-3 | - | TRBV13 | - | CASSDAGDTQYF | TGTGCCAGCAGCGATGCAGGGGATACGCAGTATTTT
TRBJ1-5 | - | TRBV7-9 | TRBD1 | CASSLATTGGGGNQPQHF | TGTGCCAGCAGCTTAGCCACGACAGGGGGCGGCGGCAATCAGCCCCAGCATTTT
TRBJ2-1 | - | TRBV10-3 | - | CAISESKVGRDNEQFF | TGTGCCATCAGTGAGTCGAAGGTTGGCAGGGACAATGAGCAGTTCTTC
TRBJ2-3 | - | TRBV6-5 | TRBD1 | CASSYGDRASTDTQYF | TGTGCCAGCAGTTACGGGGACAGAGCTAGCACAGATACGCAGTATTTT
TRBJ2-7 | - | TRBV27 | TRBD2 | CASRGTSFSEQYF | TGTGCCAGCAGAGGGACTAGTTTCTCCGAGCAGTACTTC
TRBJ1-2 | - | TRBV2 | TRBD1 | CASSTGEVYGYTF | TGTGCCAGCAGCACAGGGGAGGTCTATGGCTACACCTTC
TRBJ2-1 | - | TRBV28 | TRBD2 | CASSLQRGQFF | TGTGCCAGCAGCCTCCAGCGGGGGCAGTTCTTC
TRBJ2-3 | - | TRBV2 | - | CASNIQGRTDTQYF | TGTGCCAGCAACATACAGGGTAGGACAGATACGCAGTATTTT
TRBJ2-2 | many | TRBV5-1 | - | CASSLSGNTGELFF | TGCGCCAGCAGCCTTAGCGGCAACACCGGGGAGCTGTTTTTT
TRBJ1-4 | - | TRBV15 | - | CATSLQGPGWEATNEKLFF | TGTGCCACCAGCCTGCAGGGCCCAGGGTGGGAGGCAACTAATGAAAAACTGTTTTTT
TRBJ2-2 | once | TRBV5-1 | - | CASKRGTENTGELFF | TGCGCCAGCAAACGCGGGACAGAAAACACCGGGGAGCTGTTTTTT
TRBJ1-2 | - | TRBV7-2 | TRBD1 | CATRGGYGYTF | TGTGCCACCAGGGGGGGGTATGGCTACACCTTC
TRBJ2-6 | once | TRBV19 | TRBD1 | CASSIVGQGAPGANVLTF | TGTGCCAGTAGTATAGTGGGACAGGGGGCTCCTGGGGCCAACGTCCTGACTTTC
TRBJ1-2 | few | TRBV27 | - | CASSTREGVNYGYTF | TGTGCCAGCAGTACCAGAGAGGGGGTTAACTATGGCTACACCTTC
TRBJ1-1 | - | TRBV30 | - | CAWSVAGVNTEAFF | TGTGCCTGGAGTGTAGCAGGGGTGAACACTGAAGCTTTCTTT
TRBJ2-1 | - | TRBV2 | TRBD2 | CASSAGGGAYNEQFF | TGTGCCAGCAGTGCTGGCGGGGGGGCTTACAATGAGCAGTTCTTC
TRBJ2-3 | - | TRBV6-5 | TRBD2 | CASKTSGGTDTQYF | TGTGCCAGCAAAACTAGCGGGGGGACAGATACGCAGTATTTT
TRBJ2-3 | - | TRBV5-1 | - | CASSGPSTDTQYF | TGCGCCAGCAGCGGCCCTAGCACAGATACGCAGTATTTT
TRBJ1-4 | once | TRBV4-2 | - | CASSQEAKLFF | TGTGCCAGCAGCCAAGAGGCAAAACTGTTTTTT
TRBJ2-7 | - | TRBV2 | TRBD2 | CARQGTSGDPYEQYF | TGTGCCAGGCAGGGGACTAGCGGGGACCCCTACGAGCAGTACTTC
TRBJ1-1 | - | TRBV2 | - | CASRTDRNTEAFF | TGTGCCAGCAGAACCGACAGGAACACTGAAGCTTTCTTT